The T cell receptor beta chain described here comes from a study of shared clonotypes between healthy human individuals. Overall study context: Ranging from 18 to 49 in age, donors were a couple of women and three men.

Adults of Caucasian background living in Nashville, Tennessee made up all donors. Here immunoSEQ multiplex PCR was the method, and the copy in TCRdb shows in-frame clones only, minus some. The sample consists of approximately 2.4 million clones, 90% to 96% of them appearing once. For this clone: Its specificity is unknown. Additional DNA sequences in this sample encode the identical CDR3.

Trimming pared 6 bases from V and 4 bases from J, leaving 12 bases between. The CDR3 totals 14 residues. From germline, CDR1 is SNHLY and CDR2 FYNNEI. General study points: Across subsets, estimated richness was generally greater for naive than for memory populations. Roughly 5% of naive CD4 clonotypes were common to several donors.

The chain links TRBV2 to TRBJ2-2; weak D call: TRBD1 (6 bases). This clonotype was obtained from a man aged 18 to 30 in good health. Material: naive CD4+ T cells sorted from blood. Regarding subset: CD45RA+ positively selected. The CDR3 loop reads CASRSGTITGELFF. CDR3 coding DNA: TGTGCCAGCAGATCCGGGACAATCACCGGGGAGCTGTTTTTT.